The source of this T cell receptor beta chain is a study of T cell changes during pregnancy in multiple sclerosis. There are 16 residues in the CDR3. Looked up from germline, CDR1 is SGHRS and CDR2 is YFSETQ. Trimming cost V 1 base and J 0 bases; bases outside gene matches: 7. TCRdb keeps only in-frame clones here, not all; method: immunoSEQ multiplex PCR. The table has roughly 100,000 clones, roughly nine tenths seen once. This chain links TRBV5-1 with TRBJ2-7, with 7 bases fitting TRBD1. The source is a female donor in good health, enrolled as a control in a pregnancy study. The sequencing here drew on peripheral blood, taken after pregnancy. CDR3 sequence: CASSLPRDSLSYEQYF. Here the CDR3 DNA reads TGCGCCAGCAGCTTGCCCAGGGACAGCCTCTCCTACGAGCAGTACTTC.